The TCR beta chain under discussion was sequenced for a study of blood T cell repertoires in COVID-19 (dated by TCRdb to about 2020). In terms of the full investigation: The collaborator samples originated in the United States, Italy and Spain and spanned the acute and convalescent phases of COVID-19. Deeply sampled blood TCRbeta repertoires from subjects exposed to, actively infected with, or recovered from COVID-19 were included in the dataset. The repertoires were made available in a free public database intended to serve as a resource for research on the immune response to SARS-CoV-2. Where available, HLA class I and class II types were obtained from metadata supplied by the sample provider rather than from assay-based typing. The material from the prospective study consisted of cDNA or gDNA derived from T cells, B-cell-depleted T cells, or PBMCs. Nearly every sample came with metadata listing a de-identified subject ID, COVID-19 status, age in years and sex. The samples were drawn from the first 160 participants of the ongoing ImmuneRACE study and from 950 to 1,500 subjects provided by 6 global collaborators.

The immunoSEQ Assay, a bias-controlled multiplex PCR, was used to amplify TCRbeta CDR3 regions from genomic DNA. As for the authors' bioinformatics: Nucleated cell counts per sample were estimated from amplification of reference gene primers within the assay. To quantify the absolute abundance of each unique TCRbeta CDR3 rearrangement, sequence reads were collapsed and filtered. For each sample, productive Simpson clonality was calculated as the square root of Simpson's diversity index over productive rearrangements. TCRdb mirrors the immuneACCESS table, restricted to in-frame sequences. Some clones are absent from its copies; in checked studies, under half trace to an unresolved V gene, and the reason for the others is unknown. That table is the source of V, J and clone size, and D and trimming were worked out from the DNA. In this sample the table shows 110,000 or so clones, more than 75% of which occur a single time. 7.5% to 10% of the sample is taken by the ten largest.

Regarding this clone: What antigen it recognizes has not been identified. No per-base quality is available; no much larger clone lies one base away.

General findings and caveats noted by the study authors: Clinical and demographic metadata were provided uncurated, with the amount varying by source and participant.

At the junction V is shortened by 7 bases and J by 4 bases, with 18 bases in between. The CDR3 holds 15 amino acids from the cysteine to the phenylalanine. This entry keeps only the CDR3 DNA: 45 bases, framed from base 1. CDR1 SNHLY and CDR2 FYNNEI were looked up in the germline V gene. Each collaborating institution followed its own protocols to collect whole blood in K2EDTA tubes. For TCRbeta analysis, collaborators shipped samples as frozen whole blood, isolated PBMCs, or DNA extracted from either of those sample types. The chain is made from TRBV2 and TRBJ2-3; D gene: possibly TRBD1, on 6 matching bases. This clonotype was sampled from a woman in her thirties or forties with acute or convalescent COVID-19. The sequencing sample was made of peripheral blood. The nucleotides are TGTGCCAGCACCCTAGGAGGTGGGGGCTCAGATACGCAGTATTTT. Its amino acids are CASTLGGGGSDTQYF.